The TCR beta chain under discussion was sequenced for a study of blood T cell repertoires in COVID-19. The CDR3 spans 15 residues. In germline, CDR1 is SGHAT, CDR2 FQNNGV. The V and J ends lost 0 bases and 1 base, in that order; junction bases with no gene match: 2. Assay used: immunoSEQ multiplex PCR; TCRdb lists only in-frame clones, some missing. The sample consists of 130,000 to 150,000 clones, roughly 77% of them appearing once. On this clone itself: This sample includes further DNA sequences coding for the same CDR3.

The specimen sequenced was peripheral blood. V is TRBV11-2 and J is TRBJ1-1, with TRBD1 identical over 7 bases. The sequence came from a woman between 65 and 79 years old with COVID-19, enrolled during active disease. The CDR3, as DNA: TGTGCCAGCAGCTTAGAGGACAGGCCGAACACTGAAGCTTTCTTT. Amino acids: CASSLEDRPNTEAFF.